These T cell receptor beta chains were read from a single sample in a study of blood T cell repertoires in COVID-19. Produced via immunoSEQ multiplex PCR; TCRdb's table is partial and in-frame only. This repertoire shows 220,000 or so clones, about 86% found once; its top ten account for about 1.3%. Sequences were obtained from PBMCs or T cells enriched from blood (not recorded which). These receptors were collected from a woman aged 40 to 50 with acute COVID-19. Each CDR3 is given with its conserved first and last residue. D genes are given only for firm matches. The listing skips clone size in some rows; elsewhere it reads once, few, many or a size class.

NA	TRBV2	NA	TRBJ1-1	TGTGCCAGCAGAGAAAGGTGGCAGGAAGACACTGAAGCTTTCTTT	CASRERWQEDTEAFF
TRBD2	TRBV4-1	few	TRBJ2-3	TGCGCCAGCAGCCAAGATAGCGGGGGGGCAGATACGCAGTATTTT	CASSQDSGGADTQYF
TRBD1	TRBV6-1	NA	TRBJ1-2	TGTGCCAGCAGTGAAGGGGGGACAGCTGGTGGCTACACCTTC	CASSEGGTAGGYTF
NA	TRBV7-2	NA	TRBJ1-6	TGTGCCAGCAGCTCCCTCGCGGGGGGTATTTTACCCCTCCACTTT	CASSSLAGGILPLHF
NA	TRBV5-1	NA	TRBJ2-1	TGCGCCAGCAGGGAGGCCAGAGAATACAATGAGCAGTTCTTC	CASREAREYNEQFF
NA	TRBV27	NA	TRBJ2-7	TGTGCCAGCAGTCTCCGTCCGAGAGGGGAGCAGTACTTC	CASSLRPRGEQYF
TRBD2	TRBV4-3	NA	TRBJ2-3	TGCGCCAGCAGCCAAGCCGGGACTAGCGGGAATACGCAGTATTTT	CASSQAGTSGNTQYF
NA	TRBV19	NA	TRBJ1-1	TGTGCCAGTAGTAGCTCGGGGGGGACTGAAGCTTTCTTT	CASSSSGGTEAFF
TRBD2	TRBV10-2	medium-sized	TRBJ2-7	TGCGCCAGCAGCATCTCACTAGCGGGAGGTTACGAGCAGTACTTC	CASSISLAGGYEQYF
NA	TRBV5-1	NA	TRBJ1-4	TGCGCCAGCAGCTTGGACACCCTTAATGAAAAACTGTTTTTT	CASSLDTLNEKLFF
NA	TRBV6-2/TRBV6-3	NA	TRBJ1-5	TGTGCCAGCAGTTTCACAGGGAATCAGCCCCAGCATTTT	CASSFTGNQPQHF
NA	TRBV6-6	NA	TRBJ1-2	TGTGCCAGCCGGGACATAATGGATGGCTACACCTTC	CASRDIMDGYTF